The entry that follows covers one T cell receptor (beta chain) sequence. Its specificity is unknown. The PCR used 60 V beta and 13 J beta primers. Data came from immunoSEQ multiplex PCR; TCRdb stores just in-frame clones and leaves some out. The sample carries approximately 85,000 clones, about 85% recorded once. The length of the CDR3 is 14 residues. Germline V lookup: CDR1 MNHNS, CDR2 SASEGT. V dropped 5 bases and J dropped 8 bases, with 13 bases sitting between them. The data were obtained in a study of glioma-infiltrating T cells after dendritic cell vaccination. Study-level points and caveats: Longer survival after dendritic cell vaccination followed higher pretreatment TIL content.

Time point in this sample: after dendritic cell vaccination, including at tumor progression/relapse. This chain uses TRBV6-1 with TRBJ1-6; D gene uncertain. This material consisted of blood, taken after dendritic cell vaccination. This TCR came from a human donor with glioblastoma. The CDR3 sequence: CASSHGLTDSPLHF. The CDR3 nucleotides read TGTGCCAGCAGTCATGGCCTCACAGATTCACCCCTCCACTTT.